This T cell receptor (beta chain) came from a study of T cells in Graves' hyperthyroidism and ophthalmopathy. At the level of the study: Pretreatment peripheral blood was obtained at initial diagnosis.

V lost 0 bases and J 0 bases, leaving 8 bases between the germline ends. This CDR3 region has 14 residues. Germline assignment: CDR1 DFQATT and CDR2 SNEGSKA (reference sequence). Study-level results: The majority of expanded thyroid clonotypes above 0.001 also appeared in blood.

Patients aged 18 to 65 with hyperthyroidism were newly diagnosed, with duration under 2 months. RNA transcripts gave rise to amplified TCR beta CDR3 regions. Initially, a first-round RT-PCR of the TCR CDR3 employed the HTBI primer set. TCRdb ran MiXCR on the multiplex PCR reads and lists one entry per CDR3 protein. The sample carries about 560,000 distinct CDR3 sequences, approximately 15% recorded once. The sample holds many counts of this clonotype. No antigen is known for it. This receptor was identified in a woman between 18 and 29 years old with Graves' hyperthyroidism. The chain carries TRBV20-1 and TRBJ1-2; D not resolved. The specimen was blood. The DNA for the CDR3 is TGCAGTGCTAGAGATCGACATTCTAACTATGGCTACACCTTC. The encoded protein is CSARDRHSNYGYTF.